The sequence of this T cell receptor (beta chain) was determined in a study of T-cell memory formation after mild COVID-19. About this clonotype: Its matching antigen is unknown.

The authors produced TCR alpha and TCR beta cDNA libraries with sample barcodes and UMIs by 5'RACE using constant-segment primers. Each CDR3 protein is one row after TCRdb ran MiXCR on the 5' RACE reads. Seen here are roughly 400,000 distinct CDR3 sequences, about 16% observed once, and the top ten hold roughly 21%. Whole-study results and caveats: Clones that contracted from day 15 to 85 were balanced CD4/CD8, while later expanders leaned CD4+. There were some responding clones in pre-infection memory, which suggested that cross-reactive memory had joined. Shrinking CD4+ clones resided mostly in CM and EM, and CD8+ ones in EMRA.

From germline, CDR1 is MGHDK and CDR2 SYGVNS. The trim removed 8 bases at V and 1 base at J, leaving 5 bases unmatched. This CDR3 comprises 16 residues. This TCR was sampled from a man aged 18 to 30 who had mild COVID-19 (a few samples of this study predate the infection). Cell type and time point are not known. The chain combines TRBV25-1 with TRBJ1-6; TRBD1 agrees at 10 bases. What was sequenced was PBMCs or a T cell subset sorted from them (not recorded which). In DNA form, the CDR3 reads TGTGCCAGCCGGGACAGGGGTGTATCCTATAATTCACCCCTCCACTTT. Its protein product is CASRDRGVSYNSPLHF.